This T cell receptor (beta chain) was sequenced in a study of blood T cell repertoires in COVID-19. Generated by immunoSEQ multiplex PCR, the TCRdb table keeps only in-frame clones and is missing some. The table lists roughly 250,000 clones, about four fifths of them singletons. The CDR3 is made up of 13 amino acids. CDR1 is SGHNT, CDR2 YYREEE, per germline (reference sequence). Trimming removed 5 bases at V and 8 bases at J, with 13 bases between. The clonotype was recovered from a woman in her forties who had recovered from COVID-19. Source material: peripheral blood. The rearrangement links TRBV5-4 to TRBJ1-4, with TRBD1 as a possible D gene (5 bases). The CDR3 DNA sequence: TGTGCCAGCAGTTCCAGGGCGGAAGAAAAACTGTTTTTT. Protein sequence: CASSSRAEEKLFF. Looking up the rest from reference TRBV5-4 and TRBJ1-4 gives the full variable domain: ETGVTQSPTHLIKTRGQQVTLRCSSQSGHNTVSWYQQALGQGPQFIFQYYREEENGRGNFPPRFSGLQFPNYSSELNVNALELDDSALYLCASSSRAEEKLFFGSGTQLSVL.